This is a list of T cell receptor beta chains from one sample in a study of blood T cell repertoires in COVID-19. Some clones are missing from TCRdb's copy, which holds only in-frame ones; the method was immunoSEQ multiplex PCR. This table holds 350,000 or so clones, almost 90% found once. The sequencing input was PBMCs or T cells enriched from blood (not recorded which). These receptors all come from a woman in her 30s who had been exposed to COVID-19. Each CDR3 is given with its conserved first and last residue. Fields, in order: CDR3 DNA, CDR3 protein, V gene, clone size, CDR3 length, D gene, J gene. A D gene is named only where the DNA matches it firmly. Clone size is stated in some rows and not others, as once, few, many or a class when expanded.

cdr3_nt: TGTGCCAGCTCACCATTCGGGGGGCAGGTAGGCAATCAGCCCCAGCATTTT; cdr3_aa: CASSPFGGQVGNQPQHF; v_call: TRBV18; clone_size: NA; cdr3_length: 17; d_call: NA; j_call: TRBJ1-5
cdr3_nt: TGCGCCAGCAGCTTGGTTCCCGGTAGCGGGAGGTTGAATACGCAGTATTTT; cdr3_aa: CASSLVPGSGRLNTQYF; v_call: TRBV5-1; clone_size: NA; cdr3_length: 17; d_call: TRBD2; j_call: TRBJ2-3
cdr3_nt: TGTGCCAGTAGTATTATAGTGGGCAGTGAGCAGTTCTTC; cdr3_aa: CASSIIVGSEQFF; v_call: TRBV19; clone_size: once; cdr3_length: 13; d_call: NA; j_call: TRBJ2-1
cdr3_nt: TGTGCCTGGACTAGTGTAAATGAGCAGTTCTTC; cdr3_aa: CAWTSVNEQFF; v_call: TRBV30; clone_size: NA; cdr3_length: 11; d_call: NA; j_call: TRBJ2-1
cdr3_nt: TGTGCTAGTGGTTTGGGACTAGCTCTCTCAAATGAGCAGTTCTTC; cdr3_aa: CASGLGLALSNEQFF; v_call: TRBV12-5; clone_size: NA; cdr3_length: 15; d_call: TRBD2; j_call: TRBJ2-1
cdr3_nt: TGTGCCAGCAGCTTAGGAACTAGCGGGACACCTTCCTACAATGAGCAGTTCTTC; cdr3_aa: CASSLGTSGTPSYNEQFF; v_call: TRBV7-3; clone_size: NA; cdr3_length: 18; d_call: TRBD2; j_call: TRBJ2-1
cdr3_nt: TGTGCCTGGAGTGAACTCCCGGTCCGCAATGAGCAGTTCTTC; cdr3_aa: CAWSELPVRNEQFF; v_call: TRBV30; clone_size: NA; cdr3_length: 14; d_call: NA; j_call: TRBJ2-1
cdr3_nt: TGCGCCAGCACAGGACAGGGGGCGGACGAGCAGTACTTC; cdr3_aa: CASTGQGADEQYF; v_call: TRBV10-2; clone_size: NA; cdr3_length: 13; d_call: TRBD1; j_call: TRBJ2-7
cdr3_nt: TGTGCCAGCAGCCAAGATCCAGGGCGGTGGACTGAAGCTTTCTTT; cdr3_aa: CASSQDPGRWTEAFF; v_call: TRBV3-1/TRBV3-2; clone_size: few; cdr3_length: 15; d_call: NA; j_call: TRBJ1-1
cdr3_nt: TGTGCCAACGCGGCGGCCCCCGGACAACAAGAGACCCAGTACTTC; cdr3_aa: CANAAAPGQQETQYF; v_call: TRBV5-5; clone_size: NA; cdr3_length: 15; d_call: NA; j_call: TRBJ2-5
cdr3_nt: TGCGCCAGCAGTACAGGGACCGCGACCTCGCCCCAGCATTTT; cdr3_aa: CASSTGTATSPQHF; v_call: TRBV10-1; clone_size: few; cdr3_length: 14; d_call: NA; j_call: TRBJ1-5
cdr3_nt: TGCGCCAGCAGTTCAACAGGGGATCCTGGAAACACCATATATTTT; cdr3_aa: CASSSTGDPGNTIYF; v_call: TRBV10-1; clone_size: NA; cdr3_length: 15; d_call: TRBD1; j_call: TRBJ1-3
cdr3_nt: TGTGCCAGCAGCTCGGACAGCCATAGCAATCAGCCCCAGCATTTT; cdr3_aa: CASSSDSHSNQPQHF; v_call: TRBV7-3; clone_size: once; cdr3_length: 15; d_call: NA; j_call: TRBJ1-5
cdr3_nt: TGTGCCAGCACCCAGACAGGGGAGGGTTTCAACACTGAAGCTTTCTTT; cdr3_aa: CASTQTGEGFNTEAFF; v_call: TRBV7-9; clone_size: NA; cdr3_length: 16; d_call: TRBD1; j_call: TRBJ1-1
cdr3_nt: TGTGCCAGCAGCCAGGGCAATACAGGGGGCGGTCAGCCCCAGCATTTT; cdr3_aa: CASSQGNTGGGQPQHF; v_call: TRBV3-1/TRBV3-2; clone_size: few; cdr3_length: 16; d_call: TRBD1; j_call: TRBJ1-5
cdr3_nt: TGCGCCAGCAGCTTGGGGTTGACTAGCGACGAGCAGTACTTC; cdr3_aa: CASSLGLTSDEQYF; v_call: TRBV5-1; clone_size: NA; cdr3_length: 14; d_call: TRBD2; j_call: TRBJ2-7
cdr3_nt: TGTGCCAGCAGTGTCGCAGGTTCCTACGAGCAGTACTTC; cdr3_aa: CASSVAGSYEQYF; v_call: TRBV2; clone_size: NA; cdr3_length: 13; d_call: NA; j_call: TRBJ2-7
cdr3_nt: TGTGCCAGCAAAATAGGCGGAACAGGGACAGATACGCAGTATTTT; cdr3_aa: CASKIGGTGTDTQYF; v_call: TRBV28; clone_size: NA; cdr3_length: 15; d_call: NA; j_call: TRBJ2-3
cdr3_nt: TGTGCCAGCAGCTTAGGGGCGGGCAGCCAGACAGATACGCAGTATTTT; cdr3_aa: CASSLGAGSQTDTQYF; v_call: TRBV11-3; clone_size: NA; cdr3_length: 16; d_call: NA; j_call: TRBJ2-3
cdr3_nt: TGCGCCAGCAGCGGCCTGGGGGGTGGCACTGAAGCTTTCTTT; cdr3_aa: CASSGLGGGTEAFF; v_call: TRBV5-1; clone_size: once; cdr3_length: 14; d_call: NA; j_call: TRBJ1-1
cdr3_nt: TGTGCCAGCAGCTCAACCTCTTGGGGACAGGGGCGATTATCCTACGAGCAGTACTTC; cdr3_aa: CASSSTSWGQGRLSYEQYF; v_call: TRBV11-3; clone_size: NA; cdr3_length: 19; d_call: TRBD1; j_call: TRBJ2-7
cdr3_nt: TGTGCCAGCAGGAGACAGGGGGGAGCTTTCTTT; cdr3_aa: CASRRQGGAFF; v_call: TRBV6-5; clone_size: NA; cdr3_length: 11; d_call: TRBD1; j_call: TRBJ1-1
cdr3_nt: TGTGCCAGCAGCCCGGGACAGGTGAACACTGAAGCTTTCTTT; cdr3_aa: CASSPGQVNTEAFF; v_call: TRBV7-9; clone_size: few; cdr3_length: 14; d_call: TRBD1; j_call: TRBJ1-1
cdr3_nt: TGTGCCAGCAGAATGGGCGGGGCCCGGACGGGCTACACCTTC; cdr3_aa: CASRMGGARTGYTF; v_call: TRBV6-5; clone_size: NA; cdr3_length: 14; d_call: NA; j_call: TRBJ1-2
cdr3_nt: TGTGCCAGCAGTGACGGGTCGGGAGGGAAGGACACCGGGGAGCTGTTTTTT; cdr3_aa: CASSDGSGGKDTGELFF; v_call: TRBV6-4; clone_size: few; cdr3_length: 17; d_call: TRBD2; j_call: TRBJ2-2
cdr3_nt: TGTGCCAGCACCCGGGACTACCAAGAGACCCAGTACTTC; cdr3_aa: CASTRDYQETQYF; v_call: TRBV2; clone_size: NA; cdr3_length: 13; d_call: NA; j_call: TRBJ2-5
cdr3_nt: TGTGCCAGCAGCTTAGACGGGACAGGGGACTCCTACGAGCAGTACTTC; cdr3_aa: CASSLDGTGDSYEQYF; v_call: TRBV11-3; clone_size: NA; cdr3_length: 16; d_call: TRBD1; j_call: TRBJ2-7
cdr3_nt: TGTGCCAGCTCACCGGGACAGGGGGCAACCTACGAGCAGTACTTC; cdr3_aa: CASSPGQGATYEQYF; v_call: TRBV18; clone_size: NA; cdr3_length: 15; d_call: TRBD1; j_call: TRBJ2-7
cdr3_nt: TGTGCCAGTAGTCAGGACAGGCCGGGTGTTGGCGAAGCTTTCTTT; cdr3_aa: CASSQDRPGVGEAFF; v_call: TRBV19; clone_size: NA; cdr3_length: 15; d_call: TRBD1; j_call: TRBJ1-1
cdr3_nt: TGTGCCAGCAGGACTCCAGCGGGAACCTCCTACAATGAGCAGTTCTTC; cdr3_aa: CASRTPAGTSYNEQFF; v_call: TRBV7-9; clone_size: NA; cdr3_length: 16; d_call: TRBD2; j_call: TRBJ2-1
cdr3_nt: TGTGCCAGCAGGAAAAACATGGACAATGAGCAGTTCTTC; cdr3_aa: CASRKNMDNEQFF; v_call: TRBV3-1/TRBV3-2; clone_size: NA; cdr3_length: 13; d_call: NA; j_call: TRBJ2-1
cdr3_nt: TGCAGCGTCGACAGTGGAGGGTCAGATACGCAGTATTTT; cdr3_aa: CSVDSGGSDTQYF; v_call: TRBV29-1; clone_size: NA; cdr3_length: 13; d_call: NA; j_call: TRBJ2-3